This TCR beta chain is from a study of beta chain features in type 1 diabetes. About the study: Summed over all samples, the examined sorted cells came to 107,917,701.

As concerns this clone: The antigen remains undetermined.

About 110 mL of blood, on average, came from one heparinised draw per donor. What was sequenced were expressed TCRB transcripts, since all of the isolated RNA had been reverse transcribed. TCRdb's copy holds only in-frame clones and misses some; the assay was immunoSEQ multiplex PCR. The table includes some 400,000 clones, around 16% detected once. The CDR3 is 14 residues long. The ends were cut back, 5 bases at V and 8 bases at J, with 15 bases in the middle. The germline V gene encodes CDR1 SEHNR and CDR2 FQNEAQ (reference sequence). Study-level points and caveats: TCRB CDR3s from Type 1 diabetes patients were moderately but significantly shorter in all four CD4+ subsets. The naive, central memory and Treg TCRB repertoires showed an apparent similarity that was greater among patients than among healthy donors.

This sequence was found in a woman aged 18-29 years in good health. The rearrangement joins TRBV7-9 to TRBJ1-4, with D perhaps TRBD1 (6 bases). Sequencing used naive CD4+ T cells from blood. The CDR3 spells CASSGDRSREKLFF. CDR3 bases: TGTGCCAGCAGCGGCGACAGGTCTAGAGAAAAACTGTTTTTT.